This is a list of T cell receptor beta chains from one sample in a study of blood T cell repertoires in COVID-19. Measured with immunoSEQ multiplex PCR; TCRdb has only the in-frame clones, and not every one. The data hold roughly 140,000 clones, with more than 80% observed a single time. Sequencing was done on a sample of peripheral blood. Receptors originate from a human donor in a cohort sampled during active COVID-19. Each CDR3 is given with its conserved first and last residue. The D gene is left open where the match is weak. Some rows have no size entry. The others give once, few or many, or a class for an expanded clone.

V: TRBV3-1/TRBV3-2; length: 15; D: TRBD2; J: TRBJ2-1; size: NA; DNA: TGTGCCAGCAGGTCCAGCGGGGGGGCGTACAATGAGCAGTTCTTC; CDR3: CASRSSGGAYNEQFF
V: TRBV7-2; length: 14; D: NA; J: TRBJ2-7; size: NA; DNA: TGTGCCAGCAGCTTAGGGGTTCGGACAGACGAGCAGTACTTC; CDR3: CASSLGVRTDEQYF
V: TRBV19; length: 13; D: NA; J: TRBJ1-1; size: once; DNA: TGTGCCAGTAGTCTCGGGGTGAACACTGAAGCTTTCTTT; CDR3: CASSLGVNTEAFF
V: TRBV23-1; length: 9; D: NA; J: TRBJ1-1; size: once; DNA: TGCGCCAGCACCCAGGGAGCTTTCTTT; CDR3: CASTQGAFF
V: TRBV20-1; length: 12; D: NA; J: TRBJ2-7; size: NA; DNA: TGCAGTGCTAGTTACAGGGTCTACGAGCAGTACTTC; CDR3: CSASYRVYEQYF
V: TRBV5-6; length: 12; D: NA; J: TRBJ1-2; size: NA; DNA: TGTGCCAGCAGCTTGGAGCTTTATGGCTACACCTTC; CDR3: CASSLELYGYTF
V: TRBV5-6; length: 19; D: NA; J: TRBJ1-3; size: NA; DNA: TGTGCCAGCAGCTACGTCCGGCAGGGCCACCCGCGAGCTGGAAACACCATATATTTT; CDR3: CASSYVRQGHPRAGNTIYF
V: TRBV19; length: 13; D: TRBD1; J: TRBJ2-7; size: NA; DNA: TGTGCCAGTAGCACTGGACAGGGTGGCGAGCAGTACTTC; CDR3: CASSTGQGGEQYF
V: TRBV5-1; length: 14; D: NA; J: TRBJ1-1; size: NA; DNA: TGCGCCAGCAGCTTGTGGACAGCAAACACTGAAGCTTTCTTT; CDR3: CASSLWTANTEAFF
V: TRBV6-6; length: 11; D: TRBD1; J: TRBJ2-7; size: NA; DNA: TGTGCCAGCAGTAGACAGGGGGTGCAGTACTTC; CDR3: CASSRQGVQYF